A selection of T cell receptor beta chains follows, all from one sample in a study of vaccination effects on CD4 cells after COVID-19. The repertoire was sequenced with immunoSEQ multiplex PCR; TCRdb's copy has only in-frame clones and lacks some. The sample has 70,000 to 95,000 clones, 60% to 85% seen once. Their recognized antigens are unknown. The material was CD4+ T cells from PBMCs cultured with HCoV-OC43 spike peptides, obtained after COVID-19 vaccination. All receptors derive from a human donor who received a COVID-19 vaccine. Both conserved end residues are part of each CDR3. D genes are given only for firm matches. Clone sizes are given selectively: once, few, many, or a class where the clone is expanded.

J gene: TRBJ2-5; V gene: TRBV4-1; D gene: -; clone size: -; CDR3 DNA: TGCGCCAGCAGCCAAGAAGTGGAGGGGATTTTTGAGACCCAGTACTTC; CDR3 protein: CASSQEVEGIFETQYF
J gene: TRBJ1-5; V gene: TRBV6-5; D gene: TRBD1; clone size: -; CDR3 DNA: TGTGCCAGCAGTTCGCTGGGACAGGGAGGCAATCAGCCCCAGCATTTT; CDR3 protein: CASSSLGQGGNQPQHF
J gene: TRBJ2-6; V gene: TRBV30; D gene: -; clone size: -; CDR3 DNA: TGTGCCTGGAGCCGCCCAATTATGAGGGTTCCTTCTGGGGCCAACGTCCTGACTTTC; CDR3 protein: CAWSRPIMRVPSGANVLTF
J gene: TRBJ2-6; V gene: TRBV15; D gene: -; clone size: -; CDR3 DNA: TGTGCCACCAGCAGAGATCGTACAGAATGGTACTCTGGGGCCAACGTCCTGACTTTC; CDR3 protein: CATSRDRTEWYSGANVLTF
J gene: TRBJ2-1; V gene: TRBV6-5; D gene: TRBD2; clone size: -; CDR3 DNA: TGTGCCAGCAGTTCCCGACTAGCGGGGGGGCGGGAGCAGTTCTTC; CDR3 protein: CASSSRLAGGREQFF
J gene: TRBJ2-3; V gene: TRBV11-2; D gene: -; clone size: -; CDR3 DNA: TGTGCCAGCAGCTTATACCGGGACCTCGATACGCAGTATTTT; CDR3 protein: CASSLYRDLDTQYF
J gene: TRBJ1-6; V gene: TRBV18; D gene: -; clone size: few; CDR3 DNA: TGTGCCAGCTCACCGGCCGCGACGGGTAATTCACCCCTCCACTTT; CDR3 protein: CASSPAATGNSPLHF
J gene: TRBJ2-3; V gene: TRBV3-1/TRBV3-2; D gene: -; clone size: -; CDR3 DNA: TGTGCCAGCAGCCAAGTATCTAGTAATACAGATACGCAGTATTTT; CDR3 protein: CASSQVSSNTDTQYF
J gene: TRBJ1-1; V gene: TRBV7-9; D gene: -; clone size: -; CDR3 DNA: TGTGCCAGCAGTCGACTGAACACTGAAGCTTTCTTT; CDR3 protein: CASSRLNTEAFF
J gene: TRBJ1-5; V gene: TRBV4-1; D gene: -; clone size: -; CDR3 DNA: TGCGCCAGCAGCCAAGATGTTCAAAATCAGCCCCAGCATTTT; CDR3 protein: CASSQDVQNQPQHF
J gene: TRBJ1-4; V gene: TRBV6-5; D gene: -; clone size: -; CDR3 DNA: TGTGCCAGCAGTTTCCAGGGAGGGGCAACTAATGAAAAACTGTTTTTT; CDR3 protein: CASSFQGGATNEKLFF
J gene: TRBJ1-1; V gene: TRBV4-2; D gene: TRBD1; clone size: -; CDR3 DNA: TGTGCCAGCTCAACAGGGGATGGCACTGAAGCTTTCTTT; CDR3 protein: CASSTGDGTEAFF
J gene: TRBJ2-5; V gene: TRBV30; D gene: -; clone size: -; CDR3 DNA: TGTGCCCTTTCTGGGGGCCTGAGGGAGACCCAGTACTTC; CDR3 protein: CALSGGLRETQYF
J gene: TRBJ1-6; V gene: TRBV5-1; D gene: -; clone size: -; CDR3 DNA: TGCGCCAGCAGCCCGGGGCAGCGGGGAGGCTATTCACCCCTCCACTTT; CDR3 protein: CASSPGQRGGYSPLHF
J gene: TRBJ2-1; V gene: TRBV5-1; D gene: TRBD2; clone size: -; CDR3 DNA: TGCGCCAGCAGCTCGGGACTAGCGGGGGGGGGTTATGAGCAGTTCTTC; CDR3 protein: CASSSGLAGGGYEQFF
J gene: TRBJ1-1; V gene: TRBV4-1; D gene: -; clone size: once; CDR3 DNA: TGCGCCAGCAGCCAGATTCGGGATAAAGCTTTCTTT; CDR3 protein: CASSQIRDKAFF
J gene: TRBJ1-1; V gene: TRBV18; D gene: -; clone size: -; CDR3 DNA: TGTGCCAGCTCACCCCCCGGAGGGGAGGGCACTGAAGCTTTCTTT; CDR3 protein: CASSPPGGEGTEAFF
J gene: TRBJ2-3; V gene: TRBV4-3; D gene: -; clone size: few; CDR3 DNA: TGCGCCAGCAGCCAAGCCGCTTACGGAGGTAACACAGATACGCAGTATTTT; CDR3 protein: CASSQAAYGGNTDTQYF
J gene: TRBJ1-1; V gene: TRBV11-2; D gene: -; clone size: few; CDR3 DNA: TGTGCCAGCAGACCCGACAGGAGGTCAAACACTGAAGCTTTCTTT; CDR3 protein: CASRPDRRSNTEAFF
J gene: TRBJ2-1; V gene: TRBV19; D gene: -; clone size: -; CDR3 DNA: TGTGCCAGTAGTATAGGTGTCAGATACAATGAGCAGTTCTTC; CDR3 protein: CASSIGVRYNEQFF
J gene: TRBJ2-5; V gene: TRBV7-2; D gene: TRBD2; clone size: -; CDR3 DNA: TGTGCCAGCAGCCCCTCAGTGGCGGGGGAAGAGACCCAGTACTTC; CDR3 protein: CASSPSVAGEETQYF
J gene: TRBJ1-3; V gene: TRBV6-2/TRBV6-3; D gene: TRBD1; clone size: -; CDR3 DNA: TGTGCCAGCAGTTCTCCAGGGGGGACCACCATATATTTT; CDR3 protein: CASSSPGGTTIYF
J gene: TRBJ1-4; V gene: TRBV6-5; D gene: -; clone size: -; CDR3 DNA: TGTGCCAGCAGTTACACTAATGAAAAACTGTTTTTT; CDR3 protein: CASSYTNEKLFF
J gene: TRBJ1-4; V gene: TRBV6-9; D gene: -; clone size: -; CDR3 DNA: TGTGCCAGCAGTTATTCAGCGGGGACGACTAATGAAAAACTGTTTTTT; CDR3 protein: CASSYSAGTTNEKLFF
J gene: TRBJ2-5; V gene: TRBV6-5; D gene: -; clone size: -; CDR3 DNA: TGTGCCAGCCGACGTCCCGATGGACAAGAGACCCAGTACTTC; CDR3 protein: CASRRPDGQETQYF
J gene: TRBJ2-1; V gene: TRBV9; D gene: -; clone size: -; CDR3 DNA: TGTGCCAGCAGCAAAACTCGAGGGGGATCACGCTCCTACAATGAGCAGTTCTTC; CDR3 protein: CASSKTRGGSRSYNEQFF
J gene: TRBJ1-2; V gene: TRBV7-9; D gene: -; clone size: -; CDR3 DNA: TGTGCCAGCAGCTTAAAGGAGGGAGGGAATGGCTACACCTTC; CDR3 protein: CASSLKEGGNGYTF
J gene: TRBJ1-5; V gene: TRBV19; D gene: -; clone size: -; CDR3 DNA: TGTGCCAGTAGGGCAGGGCAACAGCCCCAGCATTTT; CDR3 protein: CASRAGQQPQHF
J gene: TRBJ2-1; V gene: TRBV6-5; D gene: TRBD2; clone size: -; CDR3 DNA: TGTGCCAGCACCGCAACCGGGAGGGCTTATGAGCAGTTCTTC; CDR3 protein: CASTATGRAYEQFF
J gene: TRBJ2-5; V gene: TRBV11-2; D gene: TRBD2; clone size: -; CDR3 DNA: TGTGCCAGCAGCTTAGTGTTAGCGGGGGGGAGAGAGACCCAGTACTTC; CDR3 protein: CASSLVLAGGRETQYF
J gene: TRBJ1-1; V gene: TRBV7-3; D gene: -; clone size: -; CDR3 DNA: TGTGCCAGCAGCTTAACGGGGTTTGGCACTGAAGCTTTCTTT; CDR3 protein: CASSLTGFGTEAFF